The rows below give T cell receptor beta chains drawn from one sample of a study of beta chain features in type 1 diabetes. Produced via immunoSEQ multiplex PCR; TCRdb's table is partial and in-frame only. The sample consists of about 270,000 clones, roughly an eighth of them appearing once. What was sequenced was naive CD4+ T cells from blood. The receptors originated from a young man with type 1 diabetes. Both conserved end residues are part of each CDR3. Each record gives: clone size, V gene, J gene, CDR3 protein. Expanded clones are given a class, and other clones once, few, many or no size at all.

clone_size: NA; v_call: TRBV29-1; j_call: TRBJ2-1; cdr3_aa: CSLSGGDEQFF
clone_size: few; v_call: TRBV7-2; j_call: TRBJ2-3; cdr3_aa: CASSFVGRATDTQYF
clone_size: NA; v_call: TRBV19; j_call: TRBJ1-2; cdr3_aa: CASATGQDFNYGYTF
clone_size: few; v_call: TRBV19; j_call: TRBJ2-7; cdr3_aa: CASSPGHPTYEQYF
clone_size: few; v_call: TRBV18; j_call: TRBJ1-2; cdr3_aa: CASSPLRGGANYGYTF
clone_size: few; v_call: TRBV7-3; j_call: TRBJ1-1; cdr3_aa: CASSLSSTTGSTEAFF
clone_size: few; v_call: TRBV7-9; j_call: TRBJ2-7; cdr3_aa: CASSSMGSEQYF
clone_size: few; v_call: TRBV4-2; j_call: TRBJ2-1; cdr3_aa: CASSQGPSSYEQFF
clone_size: few; v_call: TRBV2; j_call: TRBJ1-5; cdr3_aa: CASRRTGFNQPQHF
clone_size: NA; v_call: TRBV11-2; j_call: TRBJ2-1; cdr3_aa: CASSPDWTSGRFSFF
clone_size: few; v_call: TRBV27; j_call: TRBJ1-1; cdr3_aa: CASSGPGSFRMRTEAFF
clone_size: NA; v_call: TRBV11-1; j_call: TRBJ2-2; cdr3_aa: CASSLALGTRFGELFF
clone_size: NA; v_call: TRBV2; j_call: TRBJ2-2; cdr3_aa: CASGREGPTGELFF
clone_size: NA; v_call: TRBV29-1; j_call: TRBJ2-2; cdr3_aa: CSVYEVAGELFF
clone_size: few; v_call: TRBV5-1; j_call: TRBJ1-1; cdr3_aa: CASSTGTARNTEAFF
clone_size: few; v_call: TRBV2; j_call: TRBJ2-7; cdr3_aa: CASWERYEQYF
clone_size: NA; v_call: TRBV28; j_call: TRBJ2-1; cdr3_aa: CASSLTSPPINEQFF
clone_size: NA; v_call: TRBV27; j_call: TRBJ2-7; cdr3_aa: CASRHLDRETYEQYF
clone_size: few; v_call: TRBV28; j_call: TRBJ2-7; cdr3_aa: CASHTSGRHPGQYF
clone_size: few; v_call: TRBV28; j_call: TRBJ2-5; cdr3_aa: CASSLTSGSLETQYF
clone_size: NA; v_call: TRBV5-1; j_call: TRBJ1-1; cdr3_aa: CASSDGTGGTEAFF
clone_size: few; v_call: TRBV7-9; j_call: TRBJ1-2; cdr3_aa: CASSLDTPYYGYTF
clone_size: few; v_call: TRBV4-2; j_call: TRBJ2-1; cdr3_aa: CASSEIGTTYEQFF
clone_size: few; v_call: TRBV4-3; j_call: TRBJ2-1; cdr3_aa: CASSHASGRNNEQFF
clone_size: few; v_call: TRBV11-2; j_call: TRBJ2-1; cdr3_aa: CASNRLAGGFHEQFF
clone_size: NA; v_call: TRBV5-1; j_call: TRBJ2-7; cdr3_aa: CASSQDRSSYEQYF
clone_size: NA; v_call: TRBV28; j_call: TRBJ2-6; cdr3_aa: CASRETGANVLTF
clone_size: few; v_call: TRBV7-3; j_call: TRBJ2-1; cdr3_aa: CASRRNREGGEQFF
clone_size: NA; v_call: TRBV9; j_call: TRBJ2-7; cdr3_aa: CASSVDPGIAYEQYF